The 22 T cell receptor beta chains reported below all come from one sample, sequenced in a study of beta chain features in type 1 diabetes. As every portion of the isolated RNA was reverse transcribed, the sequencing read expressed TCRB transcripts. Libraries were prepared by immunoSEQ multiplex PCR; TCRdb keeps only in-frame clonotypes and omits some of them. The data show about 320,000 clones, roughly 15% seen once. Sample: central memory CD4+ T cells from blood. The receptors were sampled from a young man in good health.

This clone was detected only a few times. The DNA for the CDR3 is TGCGCCAGCAGCTTGGGTCTCAGGGAAGAGACCCAGTACTTC. Translation gives CASSLGLREETQYF. This chain uses TRBV5-1 with TRBJ2-5; perhaps TRBD1 as D (5 bases). Germline V gives CDR1 SGHRS, CDR2 YFSETQ. V was pared by 0 bases and J by 3 bases, with 9 bases between. The CDR3 has 14 residues. Full variable domain (missing parts from reference TRBV5-1 and TRBJ2-5): KAGVTQTPRYLIKTRGQQVTLSCSPISGHRSVSWYQQTPGQGLQFLFEYFSETQRNKGNFPGRFSGRQFSNSRSEMNVSTLELGDSALYLCASSLGLREETQYFGPGTRLLVL.

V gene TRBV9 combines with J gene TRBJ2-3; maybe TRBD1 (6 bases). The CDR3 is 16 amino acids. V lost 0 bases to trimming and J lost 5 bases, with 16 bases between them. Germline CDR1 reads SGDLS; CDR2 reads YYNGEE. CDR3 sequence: CASSVAVGAGRDTQYF. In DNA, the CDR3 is TGTGCCAGCAGCGTAGCTGTGGGGGCCGGGCGAGATACGCAGTATTTT. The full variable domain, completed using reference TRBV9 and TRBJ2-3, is DSGVTQTPKHLITATGQRVTLRCSPRSGDLSVYWYQQSLDQGLQFLIQYYNGEERAKGNILERFSAQQFPDLHSELNLSSLELGDSALYFCASSVAVGAGRDTQYFGPGTRLTVL.

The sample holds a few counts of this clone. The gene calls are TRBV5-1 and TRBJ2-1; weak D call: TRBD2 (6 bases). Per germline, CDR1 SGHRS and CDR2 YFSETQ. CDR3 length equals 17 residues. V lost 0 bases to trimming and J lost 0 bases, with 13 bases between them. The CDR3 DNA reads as TGCGCCAGCAGCTTGGTCGGCGGGGCCTTCTCCTACAATGAGCAGTTCTTC. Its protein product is CASSLVGGAFSYNEQFF.

The CDR3 loop is CASAKSGAGELFF. The CDR3 bases are TGTGCCAGCGCCAAGTCGGGGGCCGGGGAGCTGTTTTTT. V is TRBV2 and J is TRBJ2-2; perhaps TRBD2 as D (6 bases). V lost 8 bases and J lost 6, with 13 bases in between. Germline V gene sequence: CDR1 SNHLY, CDR2 FYNNEI. CDR3 length equals 13 residues.

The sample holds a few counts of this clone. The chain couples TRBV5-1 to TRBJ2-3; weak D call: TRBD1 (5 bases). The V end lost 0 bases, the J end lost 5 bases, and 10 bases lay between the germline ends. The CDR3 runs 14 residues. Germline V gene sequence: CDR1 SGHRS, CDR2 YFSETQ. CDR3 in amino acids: CASSLGQFKDTQYF. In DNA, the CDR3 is TGCGCCAGCAGCTTGGGACAGTTTAAAGATACGCAGTATTTT.

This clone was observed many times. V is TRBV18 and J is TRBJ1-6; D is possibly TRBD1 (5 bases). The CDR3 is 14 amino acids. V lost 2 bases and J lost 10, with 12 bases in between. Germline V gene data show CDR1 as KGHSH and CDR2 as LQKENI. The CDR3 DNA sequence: TGTGCCAGCTCACCATTGATGACAGAATCACCCCTCCACTTT. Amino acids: CASSPLMTESPLHF.

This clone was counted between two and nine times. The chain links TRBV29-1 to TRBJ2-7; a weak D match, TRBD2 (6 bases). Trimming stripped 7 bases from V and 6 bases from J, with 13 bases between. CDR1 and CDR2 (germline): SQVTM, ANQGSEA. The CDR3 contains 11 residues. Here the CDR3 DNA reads TGCAGCGCCAGACTAGTATCCGAGCAGTACTTC. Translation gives CSARLVSEQYF.

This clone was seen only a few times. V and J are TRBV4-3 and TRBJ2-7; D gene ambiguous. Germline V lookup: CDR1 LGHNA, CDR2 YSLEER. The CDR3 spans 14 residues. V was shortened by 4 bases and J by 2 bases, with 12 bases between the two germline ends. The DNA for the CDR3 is TGCGCCAGCAGCCGGGCCTCGACCGCCTACGAGCAGTACTTC. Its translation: CASSRASTAYEQYF.

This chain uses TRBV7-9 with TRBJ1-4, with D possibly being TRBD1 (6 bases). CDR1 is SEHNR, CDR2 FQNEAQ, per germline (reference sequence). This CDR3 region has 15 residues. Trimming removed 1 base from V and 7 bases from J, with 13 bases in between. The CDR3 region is CASSLEAGGVEKLFF. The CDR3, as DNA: TGTGCCAGCAGCTTAGAAGCGGGGGGCGTTGAAAAACTGTTTTTT.

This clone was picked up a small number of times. The CDR3 sequence is CASSNQDRGRTEAFF. CDR3 sequence (DNA): TGTGCCAGCAGCAACCAGGACAGGGGACGGACTGAAGCTTTCTTT. The V call is TRBV7-6, the J call TRBJ1-1; 9 bases are shared with TRBD1. After removal of 5 bases from V and 5 bases from J, the junction contained 9 bases not matched to a gene. Germline lookup yields CDR1 SGHVS and CDR2 FNYEAQ. The CDR3 is 15 residues long. Full variable domain (outside the CDR3, taken from reference TRBV7-6 and TRBJ1-1): GAGVSQSPRYKVTKRGQDVALRCDPISGHVSLYWYRQALGQGPEFLTYFNYEAQQDKSGLPNDRFSAERPEGSISTLTIQRTEQRDSAMYRCASSNQDRGRTEAFFGQGTRLTVV.

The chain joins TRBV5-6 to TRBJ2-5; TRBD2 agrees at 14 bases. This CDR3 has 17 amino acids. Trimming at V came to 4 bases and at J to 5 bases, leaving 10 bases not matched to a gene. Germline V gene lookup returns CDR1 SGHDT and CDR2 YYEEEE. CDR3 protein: CASSVRSGLAGDETQYF. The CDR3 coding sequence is TGTGCCAGCAGCGTTCGATCGGGACTAGCGGGAGATGAGACCCAGTACTTC. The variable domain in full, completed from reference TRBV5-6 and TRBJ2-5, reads DAGVTQSPTHLIKTRGQQVTLRCSPKSGHDTVSWYQQALGQGPQFIFQYYEEEERQRGNFPDRFSGHQFPNYSSELNVNALLLGDSALYLCASSVRSGLAGDETQYFGPGTRLLVL.

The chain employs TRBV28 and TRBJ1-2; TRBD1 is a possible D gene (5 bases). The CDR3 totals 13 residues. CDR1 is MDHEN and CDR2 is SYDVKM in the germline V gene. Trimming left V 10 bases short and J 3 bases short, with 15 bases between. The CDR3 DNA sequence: TGTGCCACCCGGGACGGGCGAGACTATGGCTACACCTTC. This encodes CATRDGRDYGYTF.

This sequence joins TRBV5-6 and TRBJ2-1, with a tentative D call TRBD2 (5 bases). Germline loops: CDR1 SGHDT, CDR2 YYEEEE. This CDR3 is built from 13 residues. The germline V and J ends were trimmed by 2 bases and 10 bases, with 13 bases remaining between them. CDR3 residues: CASSLGRLREQFF. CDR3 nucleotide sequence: TGTGCCAGCAGCTTAGGTCGACTACGGGAGCAGTTCTTC.

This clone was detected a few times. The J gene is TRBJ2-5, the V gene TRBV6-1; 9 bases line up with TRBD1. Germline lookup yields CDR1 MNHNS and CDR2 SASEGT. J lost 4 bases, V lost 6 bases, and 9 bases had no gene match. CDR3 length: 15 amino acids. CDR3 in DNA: TGTGCCAGCAGAAGAGGACAGGGGACGGGAGAGACCCAGTACTTC. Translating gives CASRRGQGTGETQYF.

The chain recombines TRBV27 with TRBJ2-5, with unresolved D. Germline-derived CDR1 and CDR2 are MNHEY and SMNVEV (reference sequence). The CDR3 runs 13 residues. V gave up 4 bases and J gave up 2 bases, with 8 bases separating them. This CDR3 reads CASSWKRQETQYF. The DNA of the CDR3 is TGTGCCAGCAGTTGGAAGCGTCAAGAGACCCAGTACTTC.

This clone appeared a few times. The DNA of the CDR3 is TGTGCCAGCTTAAAGGCTAGCGGGGGGGCCGGGAATGAGCAGTTCTTC. Its protein product is CASLKASGGAGNEQFF. The rearrangement uses TRBV7-2 and TRBJ2-1, with 12 bases matching TRBD2. The CDR3 totals 16 residues. V lost 8 bases, J lost 7 bases, and 12 bases stayed unmatched. The V gene's germline CDR1 is SGHTA and CDR2 FQGNSA.

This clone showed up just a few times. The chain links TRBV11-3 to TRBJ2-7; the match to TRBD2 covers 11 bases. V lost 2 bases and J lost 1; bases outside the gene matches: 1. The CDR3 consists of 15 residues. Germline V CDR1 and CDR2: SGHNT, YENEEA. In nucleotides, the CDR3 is TGTGCCAGCAGCTTACTAGCGGGAGGTTCCTACGAGCAGTACGTC. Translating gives CASSLLAGGSYEQYV.

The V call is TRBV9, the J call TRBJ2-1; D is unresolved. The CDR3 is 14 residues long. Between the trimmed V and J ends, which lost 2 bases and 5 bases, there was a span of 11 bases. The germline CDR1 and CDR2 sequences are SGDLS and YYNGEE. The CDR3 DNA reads TGTGCCAGCAGCGTCGCTCCGGAGAACAATGAGCAGTTCTTC. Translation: CASSVAPENNEQFF.

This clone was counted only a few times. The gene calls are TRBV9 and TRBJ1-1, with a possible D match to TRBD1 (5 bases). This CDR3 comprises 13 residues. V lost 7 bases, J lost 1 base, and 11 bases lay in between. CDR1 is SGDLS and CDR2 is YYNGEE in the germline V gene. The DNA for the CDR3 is TGTGCCAGCGGATTTCAGGGGAACACTGAAGCTTTCTTT. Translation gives CASGFQGNTEAFF. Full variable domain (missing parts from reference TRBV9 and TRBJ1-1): DSGVTQTPKHLITATGQRVTLRCSPRSGDLSVYWYQQSLDQGLQFLIQYYNGEERAKGNILERFSAQQFPDLHSELNLSSLELGDSALYFCASGFQGNTEAFFGQGTRLTVV.

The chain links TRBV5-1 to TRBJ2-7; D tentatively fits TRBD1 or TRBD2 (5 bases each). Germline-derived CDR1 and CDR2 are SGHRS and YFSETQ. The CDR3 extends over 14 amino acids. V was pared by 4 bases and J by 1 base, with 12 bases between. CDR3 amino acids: CASSPRGVSYEQYF. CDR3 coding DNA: TGCGCCAGCAGCCCGAGAGGGGTGTCCTACGAGCAGTACTTC.

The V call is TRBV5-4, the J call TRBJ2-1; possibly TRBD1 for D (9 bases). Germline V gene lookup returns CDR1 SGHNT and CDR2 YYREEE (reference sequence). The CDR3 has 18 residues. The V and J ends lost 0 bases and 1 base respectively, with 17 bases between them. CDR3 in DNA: TGTGCCAGCAGCTTGGGAATTAGCGGGACAGGGTCCTACAATGAGCAGTTCTTC. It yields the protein CASSLGISGTGSYNEQFF.

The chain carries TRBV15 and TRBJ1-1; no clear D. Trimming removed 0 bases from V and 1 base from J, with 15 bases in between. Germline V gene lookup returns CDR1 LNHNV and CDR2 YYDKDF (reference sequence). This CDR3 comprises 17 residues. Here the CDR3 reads CATSRDPIGGGNTEAFF. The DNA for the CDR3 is TGTGCCACCAGCAGAGACCCAATAGGCGGTGGGAACACTGAAGCTTTCTTT.